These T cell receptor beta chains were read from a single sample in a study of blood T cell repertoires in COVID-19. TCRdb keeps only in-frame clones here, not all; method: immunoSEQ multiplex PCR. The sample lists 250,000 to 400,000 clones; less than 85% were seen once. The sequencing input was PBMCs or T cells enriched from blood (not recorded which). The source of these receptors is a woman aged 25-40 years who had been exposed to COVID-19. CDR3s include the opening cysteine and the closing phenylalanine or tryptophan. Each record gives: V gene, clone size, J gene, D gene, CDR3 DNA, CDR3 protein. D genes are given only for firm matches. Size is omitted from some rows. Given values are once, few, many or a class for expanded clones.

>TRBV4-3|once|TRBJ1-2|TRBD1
TGCGCCAGCAGCCAGAGACAGGGTGGTATTGGCTACACCTTC
CASSQRQGGIGYTF
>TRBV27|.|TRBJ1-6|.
TGTGCCAGCAGTTTATCGAGGCAGGGGCACCGTTCACCCCTCCACTTT
CASSLSRQGHRSPLHF
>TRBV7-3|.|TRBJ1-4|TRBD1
TGTGCCAGCAGCTTAAATCCAGGGGGCGATGAAAAACTGTTTTTT
CASSLNPGGDEKLFF
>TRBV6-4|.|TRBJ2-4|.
TGTGCCAGCAGGGGCCCGGGGGCCAAAAACATTCAGTACTTC
CASRGPGAKNIQYF
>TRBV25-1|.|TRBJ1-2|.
TGTGCCAGCAGTGAAAGCGGGGTAGGGGACTATGGCTACACCTTC
CASSESGVGDYGYTF
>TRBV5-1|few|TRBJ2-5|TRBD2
TGCGCCAGCAGCTTCCCCGGGACTAGCGGGGCCTTGCCATACCAAGAGACCCAGTACTTC
CASSFPGTSGALPYQETQYF
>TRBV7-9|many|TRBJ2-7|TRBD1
TGTGCCAGCAGCTTAGCGTCACCAGGGGGCCTTTCCTACGAGCAGTACTTC
CASSLASPGGLSYEQYF
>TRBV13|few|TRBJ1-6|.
TGTGCCAGCAGCTACAGTCTAGGACTAAATTCACCCCTCCACTTT
CASSYSLGLNSPLHF
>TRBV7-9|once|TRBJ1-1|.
TGTGCCAGCAGCAACGGACGGGGAAGTGGGTCGGCGAACACTGAAGCTTTCTTT
CASSNGRGSGSANTEAFF
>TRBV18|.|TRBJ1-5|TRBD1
TGTGCCAGCTCACCACAGAGACAGGGCAGTAATCAGCCCCAGCATTTT
CASSPQRQGSNQPQHF
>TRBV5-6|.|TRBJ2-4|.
TGTGCCAGCAGGCGGGGCTTATCGAGGAACATTCAGTACTTC
CASRRGLSRNIQYF
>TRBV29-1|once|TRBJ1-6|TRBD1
TGCAGCGTCGCCCGGGACAGGTGGAATTCACCCCTCCACTTT
CSVARDRWNSPLHF
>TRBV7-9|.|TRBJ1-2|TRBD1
TGTGCCAGCAGCTCTCCGGGACAGGGATATGGCTACACCTTC
CASSSPGQGYGYTF
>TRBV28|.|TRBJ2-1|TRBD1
TGTGCCAGCAGTCCTGACAGGGGGCCCGTCAATGAGCAGTTCTTC
CASSPDRGPVNEQFF
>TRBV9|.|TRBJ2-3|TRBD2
TGTGCCAGCAGCGTAGTCACACACGGGAGGACAGATACGCAGTATTTT
CASSVVTHGRTDTQYF
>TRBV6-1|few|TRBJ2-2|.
TGTGCCAGCAGTGAAGCGCTGGGGCAGAGCGGGGAGCTGTTTTTT
CASSEALGQSGELFF
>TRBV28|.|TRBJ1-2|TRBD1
TGTGCCAGCAGTTCAGGGGGGCAGGGCTACTATGGCTACACCTTC
CASSSGGQGYYGYTF
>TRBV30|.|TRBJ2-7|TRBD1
TGTGCCTGGAGACCGGGACAGGGGTACGAGCAGTACTTC
CAWRPGQGYEQYF
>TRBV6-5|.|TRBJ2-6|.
TGTGCCAGCATGCCTAGAATTGCTGGGGCCAACGTCCTGACTTTC
CASMPRIAGANVLTF
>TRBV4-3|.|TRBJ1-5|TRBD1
TGCGCCAGCAGCCAAGGGACAGGGGGCCATCAGCCCCAGCATTTT
CASSQGTGGHQPQHF
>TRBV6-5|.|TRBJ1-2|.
TGTGCCAGCACCAAATGGGGGGAAGGGGACTACACCTTC
CASTKWGEGDYTF
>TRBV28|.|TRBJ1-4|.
TGTGCCAGCAGTCCACTTATGCTAAGCGAAAAACTGTTTTTT
CASSPLMLSEKLFF
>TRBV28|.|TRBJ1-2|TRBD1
TGTGCCGTATACCGGGACAGGGGTTATAACTATGGCTACACCTTC
CAVYRDRGYNYGYTF
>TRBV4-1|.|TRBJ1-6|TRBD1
TGCGCCAGCAGCCAAGTCACAGGGGAGGCTAATTCACCCCTCCACTTT
CASSQVTGEANSPLHF
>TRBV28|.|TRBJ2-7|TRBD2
TGTGCCAGCACTCGGCTAGCGGGAGGGCCCTACGAGCAGTACTTC
CASTRLAGGPYEQYF
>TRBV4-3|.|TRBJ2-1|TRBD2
TGCGCCAGCAGCCAAGATCCCCTAGCGGGGGGGCCGAATGAGCAGTTCTTC
CASSQDPLAGGPNEQFF
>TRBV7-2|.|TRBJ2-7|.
TGTGCCAGCAGCTCCCGCTTCTCCGACCGGGGCTCCTACGAGCAGTACTTC
CASSSRFSDRGSYEQYF
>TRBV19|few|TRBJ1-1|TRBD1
TGTGCCAGTTCGGACAGGAGATACACTGAAGCTTTCTTT
CASSDRRYTEAFF
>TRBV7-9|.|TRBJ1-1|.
TGTGCCAGCAGCTTCGGAAGGAGGAGCGGGACTGAAGCTTTCTTT
CASSFGRRSGTEAFF
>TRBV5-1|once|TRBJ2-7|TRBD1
TGCGCCAGCAGCTTGGTCCCAGGGGGCTTATGGCAGTACTTC
CASSLVPGGLWQYF
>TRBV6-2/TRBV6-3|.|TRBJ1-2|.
TGTGCCAGCAGTCCCGGGCCTACGGGGGGAGACTATGGCTACACCTTC
CASSPGPTGGDYGYTF
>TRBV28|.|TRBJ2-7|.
TGTGCCAGCACGGACGGCGGGATTAGCTCCTACGAGCAGTACTTC
CASTDGGISSYEQYF
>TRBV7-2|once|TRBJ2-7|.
TGTGCCAGCAGCTTTCAGTGGCAGGCCTACGAGCAGTACTTC
CASSFQWQAYEQYF
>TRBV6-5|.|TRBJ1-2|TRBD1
TGTGCCAGCAGTCGACAGGGGGCGGGGGAAAATGGCTACACCTTC
CASSRQGAGENGYTF
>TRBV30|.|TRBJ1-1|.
TGTGCCTGGAGTGTACTCGGCAGACTGGAAGCTTTCTTT
CAWSVLGRLEAFF
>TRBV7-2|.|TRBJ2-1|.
TGTGCCAGCAGCTCATTACAGGGAAGGTCCTACAATGAGCAGTTCTTC
CASSSLQGRSYNEQFF
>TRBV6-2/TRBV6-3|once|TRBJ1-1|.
TGTGCCAGCAGTTACAGGCAACCAAGGGGCACTGAAGCTTTCTTT
CASSYRQPRGTEAFF